The present entry profiles one T cell receptor beta chain with its context. CDR3 length: 13 amino acids. CDR1 is MNHNS, CDR2 SASEGT, per germline. Trimming removed 6 bases from V and 0 bases from J, with 8 bases in between. The data were obtained in a study of shared clonotypes between healthy human individuals. Sequencing was performed with immunoSEQ multiplex PCR; in TCRdb, only in-frame clones are kept and a portion is missing. The sample lists about 2.3 million clones; 85% to 95% were seen once. The source of this sequence is a man aged 18 to 35 in good health. Some clones in this sample may be carry-over from other donors' samples. This rearrangement joins TRBV6-1 to TRBJ2-5; D perhaps matches TRBD1 (5 bases). Input material: naive CD4+ T cells from PBMCs. Described subset: CD45RA+ positively selected. The CDR3 coding sequence is TGTGCCAGCAGGACAGTACACCAAGAGACCCAGTACTTC. Its translation: CASRTVHQETQYF.